This record looks at one TCR beta chain sequence and its context. This sample is drawn from a study of TIL therapy for anti-PD-1-resistant metastatic lung cancer. CDR3 length: 15 amino acids. V lost 6 bases to trimming and J lost 7 bases; unmatched junction nucleotides: 15. CDR1 and CDR2 (germline): KGHSH, LQKENI. Sequencing used immunoSEQ v3. Some clones are missing from TCRdb's copy, which holds only in-frame ones; the method was immunoSEQ multiplex PCR. Among about 36,000 clones, about 73% were seen once, and the ten largest hold 5.5% to 6.5%. The time point: pre-treatment sample, taken before nivolumab and TIL therapy. Stage 4 NSCLC adults joined between 2017 and 2020.

Sequencing was performed on blood, taken at baseline. The chain joins TRBV18 to TRBJ2-7; TRBD1 matches 7 bases. This sequence originates from a person aged 25-85 years with non-small cell lung cancer. CDR3 coding DNA: TGTGCCAGCTCCCCTAGACAGGGTGGGTCTGGGGAGCAGTACTTC. This gives the protein CASSPRQGGSGEQYF.